This T cell receptor beta chain came from a study of Ad26.COV2.S vaccination and SARS-CoV-2 variants. At the level of the study: The vaccine Ad26.COV2.S was put into the muscle once, or twice with 56 days between.

Specified treatment: some 20 received Ad26.COV2.S at low or high dose, single or two shots; roughly five received placebo; per-sample allocation not given. Collection of the samples took place on day 63 after the first injection of vaccine or placebo. This vaccine is an Ad26 vector that expresses the Wuhan-strain SARS-CoV-2 spike. With 8 bases removed from V and 6 bases from J, the gap between germline ends came to 19 bases. In germline, CDR1 is SNHLY, CDR2 FYNNEI. This CDR3 has 15 amino acids. Generated by immunoSEQ multiplex PCR, the TCRdb table keeps only in-frame clones and is missing some. In the table there are around 320,000 clones, 70% to 90% of which are singletons.

Specimen: peripheral blood, collected in a trial of Ad26.COV2.S vaccine versus placebo. The clonotype comes from a person aged 18-65 years who received the Ad26.COV2.S COVID-19 vaccine or a placebo. J is TRBJ2-2 and V is TRBV2; D ambiguous. The chain's CDR3 is CASAKQAFESGELFF. The CDR3 DNA follows: TGTGCCAGCGCTAAGCAGGCATTTGAGTCCGGGGAGCTGTTTTTT.